The next 9 T cell receptor beta chains were all read from a single sample in a study of neurological immune-mediated disorders. Each CDR3 protein gets one entry after TCRdb re-called the 5' RACE reads with MiXCR. Here the sample spans some 31,000 distinct CDR3 sequences, approximately 4.3% being singletons. Sequenced sample: PBMCs. The receptors were gathered from a man aged 18 to 29 in good health.

The sample holds many counts of this clonotype. The chain is built from TRBV5-1 and TRBJ1-2; D possibly corresponds to TRBD1 (5 bases). Trimming took 2 bases from V and 1 from J, leaving 18 bases between them. This CDR3 spans 17 amino acids. CDR1 and CDR2 (germline): SGHRS, YFSETQ. The CDR3 nucleotides read TGCGCCAGCAGCTTCTCTCAGGGCCGCATCCGTAACTATGGCTACACCTTC. Translation gives CASSFSQGRIRNYGYTF.

This clonotype occurred many times. This rearrangement joins TRBV21-1 to TRBJ2-7; the D call in the table, TRBD1, was not verified against the DNA. TRBV21-1 has pseudogene status. CDR3 size: 15 residues. The CDR3 DNA sequence: TGTGCCAGCAGCCGAAGTTGGGACGGAGCCTACGAGCAGTACTTC. This encodes CASSRSWDGAYEQYF.

This clonotype was seen repeatedly, ten times or more. The chain uses TRBV5-1 and TRBJ2-5; perhaps D is TRBD1 or TRBD2 (6 bases each). The V end lost 3 bases, the J end lost 1 base, and 10 bases lay between the germline ends. The CDR3 is 14 amino acids. CDR1 is SGHRS and CDR2 is YFSETQ in the germline V gene. As DNA, the CDR3 is TGCGCCAGCAGCTCGGGGGCGGGCCAAGAGACCCAGTACTTC. Translation gives CASSSGAGQETQYF. Together with reference TRBV5-1 and TRBJ2-5, the CDR3 gives the full variable domain: KAGVTQTPRYLIKTRGQQVTLSCSPISGHRSVSWYQQTPGQGLQFLFEYFSETQRNKGNFPGRFSGRQFSNSRSEMNVSTLELGDSALYLCASSSGAGQETQYFGPGTRLLVL.

This clonotype has a count of ten or more. The chain couples TRBV12-3 or TRBV12-4 to TRBJ2-2; D is uncertain. The CDR3 has 13 amino acids. Trimming removed 1 base from V and 7 bases from J, with 7 bases in between. CDR3 DNA: TGTGCCAGCAGTTTAGGAGTCAACGGGGAGCTGTTTTTT. This translates into CASSLGVNGELFF.

At least ten counts were recorded for this clonotype. The V and J genes are TRBV6-6 and TRBJ1-2; 10 positions agree with TRBD1. The CDR3 has 15 residues. Germline V lookup: CDR1 MNHNY, CDR2 SVGAGI (reference sequence). J lost 3 bases, V lost 4 bases, and 5 bases had no gene match. CDR3 in amino acids: CASSSRTGGYYGYTF. CDR3 DNA: TGTGCCAGCAGTTCGAGGACAGGGGGTTACTATGGCTACACCTTC.

This clonotype was seen many times. The V and J genes are TRBV20-1 and TRBJ2-3; D is ambiguous. This CDR3 spans 15 amino acids. The germline V and J ends were trimmed by 4 bases and 3 bases, with 17 bases remaining between them. Germline loops: CDR1 DFQATT, CDR2 SNEGSKA (reference sequence). The CDR3 protein is CSAKGARKGTDTQYF. The CDR3 DNA reads as TGCAGTGCTAAAGGTGCGCGGAAGGGAACAGATACGCAGTATTTT.

The chain has TRBV11-3 and TRBJ1-5; D is ambiguous. CDR1 is SGHNT, CDR2 YENEEA, per germline. This CDR3 contains 16 residues. Trimming removed 1 base from V and 6 bases from J, with 16 bases in between. CDR3 loop: CASSLVNRARSQPQHF. DNA of the CDR3: TGTGCCAGCAGCTTAGTGAATCGGGCGCGGAGTCAGCCCCAGCATTTT.

This clonotype appeared many times. This chain joins TRBV7-9 and TRBJ1-3, with D unclear. The CDR3 totals 15 residues. Germline values: CDR1 SEHNR, CDR2 FQNEAQ (reference sequence). The V gene lost 3 bases and the J gene lost 0 bases, with 9 bases spanning the gap. The CDR3 nucleotides read TGTGCCAGCAGCTTCTTCCAGTACTCTGGAAACACCATATATTTT. This codes for CASSFFQYSGNTIYF. Full variable domain (missing parts from reference TRBV7-9 and TRBJ1-3): DTGVSQNPRHKITKRGQNVTFRCDPISEHNRLYWYRQTLGQGPEFLTYFQNEAQLEKSRLLSDRFSAERPKGSFSTLEIQRTEQGDSAMYLCASSFFQYSGNTIYFGEGSWLTVV.

This clonotype was seen repeatedly, ten times or more. This sequence joins TRBV5-1 and TRBJ1-4; D unresolved. Germline V gene data show CDR1 as SGHRS and CDR2 as YFSETQ. This CDR3 is 16 amino acids long. The ends were cut back, 7 bases at V and 2 bases at J, with 18 bases in the middle. Written as DNA, the CDR3 is TGCGCCAGCCGAACAGATGCGAGTGCTACTAATGAAAAACTGTTTTTT. It codes for CASRTDASATNEKLFF.